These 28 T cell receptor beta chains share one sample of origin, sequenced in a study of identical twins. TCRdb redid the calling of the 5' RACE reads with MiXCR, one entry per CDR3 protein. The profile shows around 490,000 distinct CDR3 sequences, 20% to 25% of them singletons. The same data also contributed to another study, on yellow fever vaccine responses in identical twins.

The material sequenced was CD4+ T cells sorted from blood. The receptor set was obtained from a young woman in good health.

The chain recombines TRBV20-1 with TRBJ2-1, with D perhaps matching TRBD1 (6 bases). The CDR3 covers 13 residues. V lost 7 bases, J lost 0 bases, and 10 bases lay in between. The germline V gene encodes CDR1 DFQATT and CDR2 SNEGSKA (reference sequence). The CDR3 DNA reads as TGCAGTGTAGGACAGAGCTCCTACAATGAGCAGTTCTTC. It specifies CSVGQSSYNEQFF.

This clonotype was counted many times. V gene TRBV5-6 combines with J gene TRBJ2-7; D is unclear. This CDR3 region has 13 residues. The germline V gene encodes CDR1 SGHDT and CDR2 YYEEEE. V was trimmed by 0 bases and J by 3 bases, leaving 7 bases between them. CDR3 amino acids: CASSLDVNYEQYF. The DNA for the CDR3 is TGTGCCAGCAGCTTGGACGTAAACTACGAGCAGTACTTC.

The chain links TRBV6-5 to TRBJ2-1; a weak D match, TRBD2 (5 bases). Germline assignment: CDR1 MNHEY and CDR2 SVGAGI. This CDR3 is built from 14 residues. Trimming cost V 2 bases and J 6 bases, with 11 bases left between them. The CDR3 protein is CASSYSGEGNEQFF. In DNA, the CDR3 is TGTGCCAGCAGTTACAGTGGAGAGGGCAATGAGCAGTTCTTC.

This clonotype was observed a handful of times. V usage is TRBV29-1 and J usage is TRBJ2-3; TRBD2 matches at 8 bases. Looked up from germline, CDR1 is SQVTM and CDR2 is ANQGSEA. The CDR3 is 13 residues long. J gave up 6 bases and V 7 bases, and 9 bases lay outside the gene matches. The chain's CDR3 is CSGRGTSRDTQYF. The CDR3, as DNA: TGCAGCGGAAGGGGGACTAGTCGGGATACGCAGTATTTT.

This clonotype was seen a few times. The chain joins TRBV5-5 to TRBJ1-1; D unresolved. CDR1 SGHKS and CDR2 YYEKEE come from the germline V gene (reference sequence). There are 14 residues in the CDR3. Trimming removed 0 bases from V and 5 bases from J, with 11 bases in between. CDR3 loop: CASSLGHFGTEAFF. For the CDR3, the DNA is TGTGCCAGCAGCTTGGGACATTTTGGTACTGAAGCTTTCTTT.

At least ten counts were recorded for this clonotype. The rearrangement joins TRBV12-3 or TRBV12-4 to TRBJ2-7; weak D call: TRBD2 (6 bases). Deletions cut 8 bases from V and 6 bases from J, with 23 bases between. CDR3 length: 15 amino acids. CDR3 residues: CASASGGTMGGEQYF. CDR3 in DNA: TGTGCCAGCGCTTCTGGGGGGACGATGGGGGGCGAGCAGTACTTC.

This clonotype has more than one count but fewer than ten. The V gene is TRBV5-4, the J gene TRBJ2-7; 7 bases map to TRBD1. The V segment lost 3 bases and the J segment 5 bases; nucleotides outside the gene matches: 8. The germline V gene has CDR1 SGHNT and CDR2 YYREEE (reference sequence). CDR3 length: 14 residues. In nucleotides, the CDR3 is TGTGCCAGCAGCTCGGGGCAGGGGGTCGACGAGCAGTACTTC. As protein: CASSSGQGVDEQYF. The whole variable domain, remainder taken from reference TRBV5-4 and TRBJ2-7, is ETGVTQSPTHLIKTRGQQVTLRCSSQSGHNTVSWYQQALGQGPQFIFQYYREEENGRGNFPPRFSGLQFPNYSSELNVNALELDDSALYLCASSSGQGVDEQYFGPGTRLTVT.

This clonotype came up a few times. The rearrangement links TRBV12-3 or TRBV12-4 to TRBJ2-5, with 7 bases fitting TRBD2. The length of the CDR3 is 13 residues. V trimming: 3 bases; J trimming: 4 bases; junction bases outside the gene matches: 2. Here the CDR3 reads CASSFREVETQYF. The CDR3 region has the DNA TGTGCCAGCAGTTTTCGGGAGGTAGAGACCCAGTACTTC.

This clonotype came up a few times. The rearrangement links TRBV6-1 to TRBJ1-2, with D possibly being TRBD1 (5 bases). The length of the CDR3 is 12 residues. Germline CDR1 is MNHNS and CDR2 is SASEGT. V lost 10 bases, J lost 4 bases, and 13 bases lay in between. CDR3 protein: CATAGVGYGYTF. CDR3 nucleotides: TGTGCCACCGCGGGGGTAGGCTATGGCTACACCTTC.

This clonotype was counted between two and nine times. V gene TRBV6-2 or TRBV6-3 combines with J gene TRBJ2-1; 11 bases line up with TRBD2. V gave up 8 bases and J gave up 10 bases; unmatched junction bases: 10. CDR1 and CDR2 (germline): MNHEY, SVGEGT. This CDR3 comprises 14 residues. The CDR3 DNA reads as TGTGCCAGCGGGGGGACTAGCGGTGTTCGGGAGCAGTTCTTC. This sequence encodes CASGGTSGVREQFF.

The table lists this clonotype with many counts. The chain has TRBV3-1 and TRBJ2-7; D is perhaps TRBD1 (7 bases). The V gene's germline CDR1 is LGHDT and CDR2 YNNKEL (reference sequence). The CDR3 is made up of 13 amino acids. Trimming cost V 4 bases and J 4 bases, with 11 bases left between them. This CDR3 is CASSRQGGYEQYF. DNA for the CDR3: TGTGCCAGCAGCCGGCAGGGGGGTTACGAGCAGTACTTC.

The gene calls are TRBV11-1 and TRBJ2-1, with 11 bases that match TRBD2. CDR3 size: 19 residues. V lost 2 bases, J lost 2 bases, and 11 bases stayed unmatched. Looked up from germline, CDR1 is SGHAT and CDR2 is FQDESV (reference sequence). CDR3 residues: CASSLIPKPSGRPYNEQFF. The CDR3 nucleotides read TGTGCCAGCAGCTTAATACCGAAACCTAGCGGGAGGCCCTACAATGAGCAGTTCTTC. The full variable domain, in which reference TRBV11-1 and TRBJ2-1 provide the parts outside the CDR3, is EAEVAQSPRYKITEKSQAVAFWCDPISGHATLYWYRQILGQGPELLVQFQDESVVDDSQLPKDRFSAERLKGVDSTLKIQPAELGDSAMYLCASSLIPKPSGRPYNEQFFGPGTRLTVL.

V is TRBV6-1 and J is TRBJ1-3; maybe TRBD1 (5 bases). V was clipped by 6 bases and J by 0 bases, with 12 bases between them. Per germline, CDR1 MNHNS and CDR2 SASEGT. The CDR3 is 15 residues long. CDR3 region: CASRKPGDSGNTIYF. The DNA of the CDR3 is TGTGCCAGCAGAAAGCCGGGGGACTCTGGAAACACCATATATTTT.

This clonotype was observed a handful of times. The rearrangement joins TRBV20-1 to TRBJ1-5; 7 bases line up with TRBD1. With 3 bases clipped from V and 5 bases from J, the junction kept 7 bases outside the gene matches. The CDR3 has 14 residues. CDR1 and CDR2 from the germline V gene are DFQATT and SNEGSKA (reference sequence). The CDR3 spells CSASRTGVDQPQHF. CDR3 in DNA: TGCAGTGCTAGTAGGACAGGCGTTGATCAGCCCCAGCATTTT.

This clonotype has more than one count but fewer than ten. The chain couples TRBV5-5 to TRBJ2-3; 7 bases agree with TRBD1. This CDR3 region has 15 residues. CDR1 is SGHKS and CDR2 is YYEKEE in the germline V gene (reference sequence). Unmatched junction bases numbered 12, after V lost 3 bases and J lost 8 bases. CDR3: CASSWFEGGKGTQYF. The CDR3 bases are TGTGCCAGCAGCTGGTTTGAAGGGGGCAAGGGTACGCAGTATTTT.

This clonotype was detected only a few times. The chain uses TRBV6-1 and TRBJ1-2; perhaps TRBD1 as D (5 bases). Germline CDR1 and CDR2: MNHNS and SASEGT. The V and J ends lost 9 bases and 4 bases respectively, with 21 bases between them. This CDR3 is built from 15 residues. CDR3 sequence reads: CASISTPTRGYGYTF. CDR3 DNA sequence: TGTGCCAGTATCAGTACCCCGACGAGGGGCTATGGCTACACCTTC.

Here the CDR3 DNA reads TGCGCCAGCAGCATTGGTGGACAGGGACGTGGAGAGACCCAGTACTTC. It codes for CASSIGGQGRGETQYF. V and J are TRBV5-1 and TRBJ2-5; 8 nucleotides line up with TRBD1. V dropped 4 bases and J dropped 4; count of bases not matched to a gene: 12. The V gene's germline CDR1 is SGHRS and CDR2 YFSETQ. This CDR3 has 16 amino acids.

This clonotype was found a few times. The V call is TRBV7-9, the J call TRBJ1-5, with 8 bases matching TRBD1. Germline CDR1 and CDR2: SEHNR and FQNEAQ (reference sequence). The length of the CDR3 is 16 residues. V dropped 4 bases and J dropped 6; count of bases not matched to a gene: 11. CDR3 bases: TGTGCCAGCAGCTCCGTAACCGCAGGGGGCATTCAGCCCCAGCATTTT. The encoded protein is CASSSVTAGGIQPQHF. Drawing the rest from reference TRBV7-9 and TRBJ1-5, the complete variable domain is DTGVSQNPRHKITKRGQNVTFRCDPISEHNRLYWYRQTLGQGPEFLTYFQNEAQLEKSRLLSDRFSAERPKGSFSTLEIQRTEQGDSAMYLCASSSVTAGGIQPQHFGDGTRLSIL.

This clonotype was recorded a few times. Here the CDR3 DNA reads TGTGCCACCAGTGATTTGGATTACGGGAGGGCTGATACGCAGTATTTT. As protein: CATSDLDYGRADTQYF. This sequence joins TRBV24-1 and TRBJ2-3; 8 bases are shared with TRBD2. Germline V gives CDR1 KGHDR, CDR2 SFDVKD. CDR3 size: 16 residues. The V and J ends lost 0 bases and 6 bases, in that order; junction bases with no gene match: 7.

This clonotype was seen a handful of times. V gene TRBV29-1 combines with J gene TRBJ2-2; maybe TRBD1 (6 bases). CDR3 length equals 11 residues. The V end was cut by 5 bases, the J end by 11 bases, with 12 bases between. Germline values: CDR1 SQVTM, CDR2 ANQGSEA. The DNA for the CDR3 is TGCAGCGTTTCACAGGGCGCAGAGCTGTTTTTT. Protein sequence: CSVSQGAELFF.

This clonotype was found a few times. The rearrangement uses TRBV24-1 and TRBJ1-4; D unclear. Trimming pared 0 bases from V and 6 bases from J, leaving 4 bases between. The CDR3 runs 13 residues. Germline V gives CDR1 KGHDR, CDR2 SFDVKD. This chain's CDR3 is CATSDLPHEKLFF. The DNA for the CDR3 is TGTGCCACCAGTGATTTGCCGCATGAAAAACTGTTTTTT.

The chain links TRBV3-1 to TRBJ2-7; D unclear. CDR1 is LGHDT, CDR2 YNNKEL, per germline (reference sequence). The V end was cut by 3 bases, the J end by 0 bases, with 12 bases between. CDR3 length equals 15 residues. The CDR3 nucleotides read TGTGCCAGCAGCCAGGTCCACAGCGTCTCCTACGAGCAGTACTTC. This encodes CASSQVHSVSYEQYF.

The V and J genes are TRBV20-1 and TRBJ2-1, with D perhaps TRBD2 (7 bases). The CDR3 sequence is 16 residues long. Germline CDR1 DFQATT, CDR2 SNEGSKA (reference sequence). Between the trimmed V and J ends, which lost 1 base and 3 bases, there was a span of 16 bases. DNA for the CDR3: TGCAGTGCTAGAGGACTGGCGGGGGCATACTACAATGAGCAGTTCTTC. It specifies CSARGLAGAYYNEQFF.

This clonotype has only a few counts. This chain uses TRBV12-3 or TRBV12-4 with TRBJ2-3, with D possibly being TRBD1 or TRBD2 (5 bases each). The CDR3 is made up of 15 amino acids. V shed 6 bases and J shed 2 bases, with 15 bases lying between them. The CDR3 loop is CASSYSSGTTDTQYF. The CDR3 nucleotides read TGTGCCAGCAGCTACTCGTCGGGGACCACAGATACGCAGTATTTT.

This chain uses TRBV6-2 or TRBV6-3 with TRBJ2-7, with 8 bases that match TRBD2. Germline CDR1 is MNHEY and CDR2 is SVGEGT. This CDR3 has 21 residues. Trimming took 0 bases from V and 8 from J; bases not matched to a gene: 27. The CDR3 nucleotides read TGTGCCAGCAGTTACTCTGGCAGCGACACCGGACTAGCAGGCCCCCCTACGAAGCAGTACTTC. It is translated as CASSYSGSDTGLAGPPTKQYF.

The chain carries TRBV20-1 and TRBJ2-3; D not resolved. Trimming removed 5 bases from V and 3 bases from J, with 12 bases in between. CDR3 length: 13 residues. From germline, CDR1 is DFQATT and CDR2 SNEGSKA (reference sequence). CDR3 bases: TGCAGTGCTCCGGCCGGCCTGACAGATACGCAGTATTTT. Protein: CSAPAGLTDTQYF.

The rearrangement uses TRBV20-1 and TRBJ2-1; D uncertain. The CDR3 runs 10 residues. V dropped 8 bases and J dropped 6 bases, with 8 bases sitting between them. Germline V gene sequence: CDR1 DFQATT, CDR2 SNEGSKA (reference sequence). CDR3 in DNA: TGCAGTCCGGGTCTCAATGAGCAGTTCTTC. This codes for CSPGLNEQFF.

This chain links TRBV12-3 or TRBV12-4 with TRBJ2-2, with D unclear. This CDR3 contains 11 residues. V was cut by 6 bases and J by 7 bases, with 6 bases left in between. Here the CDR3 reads CASRGVGELFF. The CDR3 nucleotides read TGTGCCAGCAGGGGTGTCGGGGAGCTGTTTTTT.